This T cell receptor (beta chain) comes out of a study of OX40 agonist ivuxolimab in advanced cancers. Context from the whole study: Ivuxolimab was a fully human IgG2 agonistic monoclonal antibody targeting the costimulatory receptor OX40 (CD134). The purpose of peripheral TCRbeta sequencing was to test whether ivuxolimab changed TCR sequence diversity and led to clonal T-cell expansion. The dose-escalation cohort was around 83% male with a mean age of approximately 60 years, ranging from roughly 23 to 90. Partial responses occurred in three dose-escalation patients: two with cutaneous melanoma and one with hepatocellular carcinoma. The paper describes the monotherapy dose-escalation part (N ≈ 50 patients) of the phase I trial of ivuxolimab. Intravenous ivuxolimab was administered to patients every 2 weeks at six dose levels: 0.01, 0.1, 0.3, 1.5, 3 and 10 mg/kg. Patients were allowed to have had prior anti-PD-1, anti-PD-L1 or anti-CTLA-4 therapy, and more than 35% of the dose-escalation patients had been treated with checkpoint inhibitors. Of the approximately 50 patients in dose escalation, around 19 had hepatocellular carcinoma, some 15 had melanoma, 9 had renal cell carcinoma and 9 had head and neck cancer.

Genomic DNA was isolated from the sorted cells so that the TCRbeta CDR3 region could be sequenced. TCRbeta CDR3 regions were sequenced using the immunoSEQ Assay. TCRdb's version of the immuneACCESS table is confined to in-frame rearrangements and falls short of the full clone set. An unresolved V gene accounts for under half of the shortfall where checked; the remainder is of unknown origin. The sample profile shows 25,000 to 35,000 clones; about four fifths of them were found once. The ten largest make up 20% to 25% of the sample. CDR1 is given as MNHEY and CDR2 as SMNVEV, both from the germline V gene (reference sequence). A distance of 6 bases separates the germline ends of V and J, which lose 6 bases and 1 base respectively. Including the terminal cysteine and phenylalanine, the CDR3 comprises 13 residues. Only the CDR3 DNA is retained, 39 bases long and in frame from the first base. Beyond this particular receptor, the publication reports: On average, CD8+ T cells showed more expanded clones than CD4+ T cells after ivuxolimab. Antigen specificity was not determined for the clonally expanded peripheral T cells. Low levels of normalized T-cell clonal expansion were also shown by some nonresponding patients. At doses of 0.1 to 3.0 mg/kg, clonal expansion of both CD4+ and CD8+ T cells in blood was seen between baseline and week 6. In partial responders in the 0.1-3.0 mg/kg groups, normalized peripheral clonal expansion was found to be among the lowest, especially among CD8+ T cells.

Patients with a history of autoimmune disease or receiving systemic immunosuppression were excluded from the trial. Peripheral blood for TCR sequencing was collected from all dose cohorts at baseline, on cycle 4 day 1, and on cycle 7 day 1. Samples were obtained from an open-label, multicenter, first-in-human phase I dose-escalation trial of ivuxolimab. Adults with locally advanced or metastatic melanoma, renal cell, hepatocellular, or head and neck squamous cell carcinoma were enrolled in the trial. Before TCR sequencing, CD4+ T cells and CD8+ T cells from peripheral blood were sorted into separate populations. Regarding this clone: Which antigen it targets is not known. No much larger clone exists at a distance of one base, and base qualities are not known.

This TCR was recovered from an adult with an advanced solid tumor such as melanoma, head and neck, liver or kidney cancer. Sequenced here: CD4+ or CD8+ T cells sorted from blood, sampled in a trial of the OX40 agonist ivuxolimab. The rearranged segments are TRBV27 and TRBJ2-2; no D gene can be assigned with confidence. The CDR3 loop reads CASRGLNTGELFF. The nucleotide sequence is TGTGCCAGCAGGGGATTGAACACCGGGGAGCTGTTTTTT.